This record looks at one T cell receptor beta chain sequence and its context. The antigen is not known. These data belong to a study of shared clonotypes between healthy human individuals. Points from the study as a whole: Generally, naive subsets (rather than memory subsets) showed larger estimated richness. It was the non-shared clonotypes that had lower generation probabilities than clonotypes shared by all four donors.

Naive CD8 cells lacked CD45RO, underwent positive selection for CCR7 and left out terminally differentiated effector memory CD45RA+ cells. CDR3 length equals 17 residues. Trimming cost V 3 bases and J 7 bases; bases outside gene matches: 14. Per the germline V gene, CDR1 is SGHTA and CDR2 is FQGTGA. In the source study's methods: Junction-only sequences without quality scores came from ImmunoSEQ, so filtering differed. Using immunoSEQ multiplex PCR, the repertoire was profiled, and TCRdb retains in-frame clones only, with some absent. V and J calls and clone size come straight from that table; D and trimming were deduced from the DNA. The repertoire includes about 2.1 million clones, around 93% of them detected once, and around 1.8% sits in the top ten.

Input material: naive CD8+ T cells from PBMCs. This TCR derives from a young man in good health. Some clones in this sample may be carry-over from other donors' samples. The chain uses TRBV7-3 and TRBJ2-3, with 9 positions matching TRBD2. The CDR3 loop reads CASSLGGVQREAYTQYF. CDR3 in DNA: TGTGCCAGCAGCTTGGGTGGCGTCCAGCGGGAGGCCTATACGCAGTATTTT.